This entry lists 30 T cell receptor beta chains sequenced from one sample in a study of cytomegalovirus exposure and HLA in healthy donors. The assay was immunoSEQ multiplex PCR, and TCRdb's table has in-frame clones only and misses some. The repertoire holds 130,000 to 150,000 clones, with roughly 89% as singletons. The specimen was PBMCs. The source is a woman in her late teens or twenties in good health and CMV-seropositive.

The table lists this clone with a count of one. This chain joins TRBV9 and TRBJ2-1; the D gene is possibly TRBD2 (5 bases). Germline V gene sequence: CDR1 SGDLS, CDR2 YYNGEE. Between the trimmed V and J ends, which lost 4 bases and 0 bases, there was a span of 14 bases. The CDR3 totals 16 residues. CDR3 nucleotides: TGTGCCAGCAGCCCGCCCGAAGGGAGCTCCTACAATGAGCAGTTCTTC. Translating gives CASSPPEGSSYNEQFF.

Relative to its sample, this clone is large. The genes are TRBV6-4 and TRBJ2-2; 10 nucleotides agree with TRBD2. The V gene end was trimmed by 3 bases and the J gene end by 5 bases; junction bases not matched to a gene: 0. The CDR3 is 14 residues long. Germline CDR1 reads MRHNA; CDR2 reads SNTAGT. CDR3 protein: CASSEAGGTGELFF. DNA for the CDR3: TGTGCCAGCAGTGAAGCGGGAGGGACCGGGGAGCTGTTTTTT.

The rearrangement uses TRBV30 and TRBJ1-2; TRBD1 is a possible D gene (5 bases). Germline-derived CDR1 and CDR2 are GTSNPN and SVGIG (reference sequence). Trimming left V 0 bases short and J 7 bases short, with 9 bases between. The CDR3 length is 12 residues. The CDR3 reads CAWSVGVFGYTF. The CDR3 DNA sequence: TGTGCCTGGAGTGTAGGGGTGTTTGGCTACACCTTC.

The chain recombines TRBV5-6 with TRBJ1-1; D might be TRBD1 (5 bases). The CDR3 has 14 residues. V lost 1 base to trimming and J lost 1 base, with 8 bases between them. Germline CDR1 reads SGHDT; CDR2 reads YYEEEE. The CDR3 protein is CASSLQGGNTEAFF. In DNA form, the CDR3 reads TGTGCCAGCAGCTTGCAGGGCGGGAACACTGAAGCTTTCTTT.

The rearrangement links TRBV7-9 to TRBJ1-3, with 10 bases aligning to TRBD1. The V and J ends lost 5 bases and 4 bases, in that order; junction bases with no gene match: 8. There are 16 residues in the CDR3. CDR1 SEHNR and CDR2 FQNEAQ come from the germline V gene (reference sequence). The CDR3 DNA reads TGTGCCAGCAGCCGACGGACAGGGGGAGTCGGAAACACCATATATTTT. Translation: CASSRRTGGVGNTIYF.

The J gene is TRBJ2-7, the V gene TRBV11-2, with 9 bases fitting TRBD1. Germline-derived CDR1 and CDR2 are SGHAT and FQNNGV. The V and J ends lost 4 bases and 5 bases, in that order; junction bases with no gene match: 9. The CDR3 has 15 residues. The CDR3 DNA is TGTGCCAGCAGCTCTTACAGGGGGCGAAGGGACGAGCAGTACTTC. Its protein is CASSSYRGRRDEQYF.

The rearrangement joins TRBV18 to TRBJ1-2; no clear D. Trimming left V 2 bases short and J 3 bases short, with 13 bases between. Per germline, CDR1 KGHSH and CDR2 LQKENI. This CDR3 is 15 amino acids long. The CDR3 bases are TGTGCCAGCTCACCAAGGCGGGGAGTGGACTATGGCTACACCTTC. It translates to CASSPRRGVDYGYTF.

The V and J genes are TRBV6-5 and TRBJ1-1; D unclear. The germline V and J ends were trimmed by 2 bases and 3 bases, with 7 bases remaining between them. The CDR3 contains 13 residues. Germline CDR1 reads MNHEY; CDR2 reads SVGAGI. In nucleotides, the CDR3 is TGTGCCAGCAGTTACGGCGAGGACACTGAAGCTTTCTTT. Translated, it gives CASSYGEDTEAFF.

This clone is a singleton in its sample. The chain links TRBV4-2 to TRBJ2-5, with a weak D call TRBD2 (6 bases). Looked up from germline, CDR1 is LGHNA and CDR2 is YNFKEQ. The CDR3 covers 15 residues. Trimming shortened V by 5 bases and J by 5 bases, and 18 bases separated the two germline ends. The CDR3 region is CASSRRVWGEETQYF. The CDR3 nucleotides read TGTGCCAGCAGCAGGCGAGTGTGGGGGGAGGAGACCCAGTACTTC.

This chain links TRBV5-4 with TRBJ1-1; perhaps TRBD1 as D (6 bases). The CDR3 runs 16 residues. Germline V lookup: CDR1 SGHNT, CDR2 YYREEE (reference sequence). Trimming shortened V by 3 bases and J by 4 bases, and 19 bases separated the two germline ends. DNA of the CDR3: TGTGCCAGCAGCTGGGGGCAGGTAGGTGGGCCCACTGAAGCTTTCTTT. As protein: CASSWGQVGGPTEAFF. Drawing the rest from reference TRBV5-4 and TRBJ1-1, the complete variable domain is ETGVTQSPTHLIKTRGQQVTLRCSSQSGHNTVSWYQQALGQGPQFIFQYYREEENGRGNFPPRFSGLQFPNYSSELNVNALELDDSALYLCASSWGQVGGPTEAFFGQGTRLTVV.

This chain uses TRBV6-4 with TRBJ1-5, with unresolved D. V shed 0 bases and J shed 7 bases, with 19 bases lying between them. Looked up from germline, CDR1 is MRHNA and CDR2 is SNTAGT. The CDR3 has 17 residues. The CDR3 spells CASSDSTAQAGKQPQHF. The CDR3 nucleotides read TGTGCCAGCAGTGACTCGACCGCGCAAGCGGGGAAACAGCCCCAGCATTTT.

The rearrangement links TRBV12-5 to TRBJ2-1, with D possibly being TRBD1 (6 bases). CDR3 length: 13 amino acids. V gave up 3 bases and J gave up 9 bases, with 12 bases separating them. The germline gives CDR1 LGHNT, CDR2 FRNRAP. The CDR3 bases are TGTGCTAGTGGTTTTTGGGGGCATGGTGAGCAGTTCTTC. This gives the protein CASGFWGHGEQFF. Looking up the rest from reference TRBV12-5 and TRBJ2-1 gives the full variable domain: DARVTQTPRHKVTEMGQEVTMRCQPILGHNTVFWYRQTMMQGLELLAYFRNRAPLDDSGMPKDRFSAEMPDATLATLKIQPSEPRDSAVYFCASGFWGHGEQFFGPGTRLTVL.

The chain couples TRBV11-3 to TRBJ2-5; the match to TRBD1 covers 7 bases. The ends lost 1 base at V and 4 bases at J; junction bases unmatched: 3. The germline V gene has CDR1 SGHNT and CDR2 YENEEA. This CDR3 is built from 14 residues. CDR3: CASSLVRGTETQYF. CDR3 sequence (DNA): TGTGCCAGCAGCTTAGTCAGGGGGACAGAGACCCAGTACTTC. Combining the CDR3 with reference TRBV11-3 and TRBJ2-5 gives the whole variable domain EAGVVQSPRYKIIEKKQPVAFWCNPISGHNTLYWYLQNLGQGPELLIRYENEEAVDDSQLPKDRFSAERLKGVDSTLKIQPAELGDSAVYLCASSLVRGTETQYFGPGTRLLVL.

The rearrangement links TRBV29-1 to TRBJ2-7, with no clear D. The CDR3 extends over 11 amino acids. V shed 7 bases and J shed 4 bases, with 11 bases lying between them. Germline lookup yields CDR1 SQVTM and CDR2 ANQGSEA. DNA for the CDR3: TGCAGCGCCCATTTCAATTACGAGCAGTACTTC. Its protein product is CSAHFNYEQYF.

The V and J genes are TRBV11-3 and TRBJ2-1, with 14 nucleotides matching TRBD2. Germline CDR1 SGHNT, CDR2 YENEEA. The CDR3 has 17 residues. With 1 base clipped from V and 7 bases from J, the junction kept 6 bases outside the gene matches. The CDR3 nucleotides read TGTGCCAGCAGCTTAGGTGGGACTAGCGGGAGTAGGAATGAGCAGTTCTTC. It specifies CASSLGGTSGSRNEQFF. Complete variable domain (other parts from reference TRBV11-3 and TRBJ2-1): EAGVVQSPRYKIIEKKQPVAFWCNPISGHNTLYWYLQNLGQGPELLIRYENEEAVDDSQLPKDRFSAERLKGVDSTLKIQPAELGDSAVYLCASSLGGTSGSRNEQFFGPGTRLTVL.

This chain connects TRBV19 to TRBJ2-1; 10 nucleotides agree with TRBD2. This CDR3 region has 16 residues. Per the germline V gene, CDR1 is LNHDA and CDR2 is SQIVND (reference sequence). The ends lost 7 bases at V and 7 bases at J; junction bases unmatched: 13. CDR3 DNA sequence: TGTGCCAGTACCCCAGGGAGCGGGAGGGCCGGGAATGAGCAGTTCTTC. It codes for CASTPGSGRAGNEQFF. The complete variable domain, with remaining parts taken from reference TRBV19 and TRBJ2-1, reads DGGITQSPKYLFRKEGQNVTLSCEQNLNHDAMYWYRQDPGQGLRLIYYSQIVNDFQKGDIAEGYSVSREKKESFPLTVTSAQKNPTAFYLCASTPGSGRAGNEQFFGPGTRLTVL.

V usage is TRBV2 and J usage is TRBJ2-5, with TRBD2 as a possible D gene (6 bases). The germline V gene has CDR1 SNHLY and CDR2 FYNNEI. V lost 6 bases and J 7 bases, leaving 18 bases between the germline ends. This CDR3 is 14 amino acids long. CDR3 sequence reads: CASSEAGPMRTQYF. CDR3 DNA sequence: TGTGCCAGCAGCGAGGCGGGACCAATGCGGACCCAGTACTTC.

This chain links TRBV9 with TRBJ2-3; D may be TRBD2 (6 bases). Germline CDR1 reads SGDLS; CDR2 reads YYNGEE. CDR3 length: 14 amino acids. V was clipped by 3 bases and J by 2 bases, with 10 bases between them. The CDR3 reads CASSESGFTDTQYF. CDR3 bases: TGTGCCAGCAGCGAGAGCGGGTTCACAGATACGCAGTATTTT.

The genes are TRBV5-6 and TRBJ2-1; tentatively, D is TRBD2 (5 bases). This CDR3 is built from 12 residues. V was pared by 0 bases and J by 9 bases, with 7 bases between. Germline V lookup: CDR1 SGHDT, CDR2 YYEEEE. The CDR3 reads CASSLVRAEQFF. The DNA for the CDR3 is TGTGCCAGCAGCTTGGTGAGGGCTGAGCAGTTCTTC.

This chain joins TRBV2 and TRBJ2-7, with a possible D match to TRBD2 (6 bases). Trimming pared 6 bases from V and 4 bases from J, leaving 19 bases between. CDR1 and CDR2 from the germline V gene are SNHLY and FYNNEI. The CDR3 spans 15 residues. The CDR3 nucleotides read TGTGCCAGCAGGGCGGGGACTTCCACCCCTTACGAGCAGTACTTC. Translation: CASRAGTSTPYEQYF.

DNA of the CDR3: TGTGCCAGCAGTCTACTAGCGGGAGGGCCAAGTGAGCAGTTCTTC. Its translation is CASSLLAGGPSEQFF. The rearrangement joins TRBV6-5 to TRBJ2-1, with TRBD2 matching over 13 bases. Germline values: CDR1 MNHEY, CDR2 SVGAGI. The CDR3 extends over 15 amino acids. J was trimmed by 9 bases and V by 5 bases; bases with no gene match: 7.

The rearrangement joins TRBV4-2 to TRBJ2-3; 7 nucleotides align to TRBD2. J gave up 2 bases and V 1 base, and 3 bases lay outside the gene matches. The CDR3 spans 15 residues. CDR1 is LGHNA, CDR2 YNFKEQ, per germline. The CDR3 region is CASSQVQRDTDTQYF. The DNA for the CDR3 is TGTGCCAGCAGCCAAGTACAGCGGGACACAGATACGCAGTATTTT.

The V gene is TRBV6-6, the J gene TRBJ1-1, with D maybe TRBD1 (5 bases). The CDR3 contains 16 residues. Germline V gene data show CDR1 as MNHNY and CDR2 as SVGAGI (reference sequence). V dropped 7 bases and J dropped 5 bases, with 23 bases sitting between them. CDR3 bases: TGTGCCAGCACCGCCAAAGGAGGGGTAGGGGATACTGAAGCTTTCTTT. Translated, it gives CASTAKGGVGDTEAFF.

This rearrangement joins TRBV19 to TRBJ1-5; 9 bases agree with TRBD1. V was pared by 9 bases and J by 0 bases, with 9 bases of the junction left unmatched. Germline V gene data show CDR1 as LNHDA and CDR2 as SQIVND (reference sequence). The CDR3 extends over 16 amino acids. CDR3: CASLDRGSYSNQPQHF. CDR3 coding DNA: TGTGCCAGCCTGGACAGGGGATCCTATAGCAATCAGCCCCAGCATTTT.

V is TRBV7-9 and J is TRBJ2-2; D is uncertain. The CDR3 length is 14 residues. Germline V CDR1 and CDR2: SEHNR, FQNEAQ (reference sequence). The V end was cut by 0 bases, the J end by 7 bases, with 9 bases between. CDR3 DNA: TGTGCCAGCAGCTTAGCGTCACTAAACGGGGAGCTGTTTTTT. Translation gives CASSLASLNGELFF.

The J gene is TRBJ1-2, the V gene TRBV30; D not certain. The ends were cut back, 7 bases at V and 4 bases at J, with 16 bases in the middle. Per germline, CDR1 GTSNPN and CDR2 SVGIG (reference sequence). There are 13 residues in the CDR3. The CDR3 protein is CASPSGRSYGYTF. The CDR3 bases are TGTGCCTCCCCGAGCGGACGGTCCTATGGCTACACCTTC.

This clone was counted between two and nine times. The chain couples TRBV4-3 to TRBJ2-6, with D unclear. Germline assignment: CDR1 LGHNA and CDR2 YSLEER. Deletions cut 1 base from V and 0 bases from J, with 7 bases between. The CDR3 runs to 16 residues. The chain's CDR3 is CASSQVFGSGANVLTF. The CDR3 DNA reads as TGCGCCAGCAGCCAAGTGTTCGGCTCTGGGGCCAACGTCCTGACTTTC.

The chain carries TRBV5-1 and TRBJ1-5; 8 positions agree with TRBD1. The CDR3 runs 15 residues. The V and J ends lost 5 bases and 6 bases, in that order; junction bases with no gene match: 10. The germline CDR1 and CDR2 sequences are SGHRS and YFSETQ. CDR3 in DNA: TGCGCCAGCAGTCTCGATGCAGGGGGCCTTCAGCCCCAGCATTTT. It encodes CASSLDAGGLQPQHF.

The V call is TRBV9, the J call TRBJ2-2; 10 bases agree with TRBD2. From germline, CDR1 is SGDLS and CDR2 YYNGEE. The CDR3 contains 16 residues. The V segment lost 4 bases and the J segment 6 bases; nucleotides outside the gene matches: 9. DNA for the CDR3: TGTGCCAGCAGCCCTTTCAGGGGACTAGCGTCCGGGGAGCTGTTTTTT. This sequence encodes CASSPFRGLASGELFF.

The chain combines TRBV18 with TRBJ2-1; 7 bases are a match to TRBD2. CDR1 is KGHSH and CDR2 is LQKENI in the germline V gene. The CDR3 contains 12 residues. Trimming removed 5 bases from V and 12 bases from J; junction bases left unmatched: 7. CDR3 nucleotide sequence: TGTGCCAGCTCAGTTTCCGGCGGGAGGCAGTTCTTC. Translated: CASSVSGGRQFF. The full variable domain, with the rest looked up from reference TRBV18 and TRBJ2-1, is NAGVMQNPRHLVRRRGQEARLRCSPMKGHSHVYWYRQLPEEGLKFMVYLQKENIIDESGMPKERFSAEFPKEGPSILRIQQVVRGDSAAYFCASSVSGGRQFFGPGTRLTVL.